Listed below are T cell receptor beta chains from one sample, sequenced in a study of blood T cell repertoires in COVID-19. Sequencing was performed with immunoSEQ multiplex PCR; in TCRdb, only in-frame clones are kept and a portion is missing. Of 180,000 or so clones listed, about 86% are singletons. Specimen: peripheral blood. The receptors were gathered from a man in his late teens or twenties with acute or convalescent COVID-19. Each CDR3 is given without its conserved first and last residue.

len: 9
v_gene: TRBV7-9
CDR3aa: ASRAGRQLF

len: 14
v_gene: TRBV19
CDR3aa: ASSIASGVYTDTQY

len: 11
v_gene: TRBV30
CDR3aa: AWMGGFRNGYT

len: 12
v_gene: TRBV29-1
CDR3aa: SVVSSFVNTEAF

len: 14
v_gene: TRBV11-2
CDR3aa: ASSFDRPPTNEKLF

len: 13
v_gene: TRBV7-3
CDR3aa: ASSLGGNPGNEQF

len: 14
v_gene: TRBV20-1
CDR3aa: SASNRGTGGNQPQH

len: 14
v_gene: TRBV7-9
CDR3aa: ASSSGQAGAGNTIY

len: 9
v_gene: TRBV7-9
CDR3aa: ASTYNEKLF

len: 14
v_gene: TRBV15
CDR3aa: ATSRAQGVYQETQY

len: 13
v_gene: TRBV25-1
CDR3aa: ASSDPRYSSYEQY

len: 11
v_gene: TRBV11-3
CDR3aa: ASSLEIRAEAF

len: 10
v_gene: TRBV12-3/TRBV12-4
CDR3aa: ASSSQGREAF

len: 13
v_gene: TRBV6-1
CDR3aa: ASSSGAGTDYGYT

len: 12
v_gene: TRBV7-2
CDR3aa: ASRSGTGYTEAF

len: 14
v_gene: TRBV23-1
CDR3aa: ASSHLPGVMDTEAF

len: 13
v_gene: TRBV28
CDR3aa: ASSPSLTSGYGYT

len: 12
v_gene: TRBV6-6
CDR3aa: ASSSKTGLTEAF

len: 12
v_gene: TRBV5-5
CDR3aa: ASSLFQNTGELF

len: 10
v_gene: TRBV5-1
CDR3aa: ASSLVAGEQF

len: 12
v_gene: TRBV4-1
CDR3aa: ASSQGGLGQPQH

len: 14
v_gene: TRBV27
CDR3aa: ASSSRTGTGNYGYT

len: 13
v_gene: TRBV2
CDR3aa: ASTEGRVANQPQH

len: 12
v_gene: TRBV10-3
CDR3aa: AISEDRVINGYT

len: 13
v_gene: TRBV6-5
CDR3aa: ASSYERGSSYEQY

len: 15
v_gene: TRBV6-1
CDR3aa: ASSEDERGARANVLT

len: 13
v_gene: TRBV5-5
CDR3aa: ASSLVPGANYGYT

len: 16
v_gene: TRBV19
CDR3aa: ASSIDRGLAGNTGELF

len: 12
v_gene: TRBV18
CDR3aa: ASSPPEAIGGYT

len: 12
v_gene: TRBV9
CDR3aa: ASSVSELGTEAF

len: 13
v_gene: TRBV18
CDR3aa: ASSAREGPNEKLF

len: 12
v_gene: TRBV10-2
CDR3aa: ASSEGGLGETQY

len: 11
v_gene: TRBV1
CDR3aa: TSSQYFRDTQY

len: 12
v_gene: TRBV5-4
CDR3aa: ASSPGLGVVEQY

len: 14
v_gene: TRBV4-2
CDR3aa: ASSQASGGETDTQY

len: 13
v_gene: TRBV6-6
CDR3aa: ASRDPALQLLGAF

len: 12
v_gene: TRBV14
CDR3aa: ASSRQTGFDEQF

len: 14
v_gene: TRBV28
CDR3aa: ASSPGLAGGRETQY

len: 16
v_gene: TRBV5-1
CDR3aa: ASSFPREGAGAYNEQF

len: 13
v_gene: TRBV15
CDR3aa: ATRDRGATNEKLF

len: 15
v_gene: TRBV28
CDR3aa: ASSLNWGGTSGNTIY

len: 13
v_gene: TRBV6-5
CDR3aa: ASGTGTSGAETQY

len: 13
v_gene: TRBV7-9
CDR3aa: ASSPRAQQIYGYT

len: 12
v_gene: TRBV7-9
CDR3aa: ASSFGQTNTEAF

len: 13
v_gene: TRBV11-2
CDR3aa: ASSLGGQGGEKLF